These 26 T cell receptor beta chains were sequenced from one sample in a study of control samples from healthy donors and cancer patients. TCRdb's copy holds only in-frame clones and misses some; the assay was immunoSEQ multiplex PCR. The sample lists 200,000 to 250,000 clones, just under 95% occurring once. The sample consisted of blood. The receptors were gathered from a man aged 45 to 65 in good health.

The rearrangement links TRBV28 to TRBJ2-4; TRBD1 is a possible D gene (6 bases). Germline CDR1 and CDR2: MDHEN and SYDVKM. The CDR3 is 16 residues long. The V end lost 4 bases, the J end lost 0 bases, and 13 bases lay between the germline ends. CDR3 in DNA: TGTGCCAGCAGTTCCGAGGGACATCTAGCCAAAAACATTCAGTACTTC. It codes for CASSSEGHLAKNIQYF.

This chain uses TRBV11-3 with TRBJ2-7, with unresolved D. This CDR3 comprises 14 residues. Per germline, CDR1 SGHNT and CDR2 YENEEA. Trimming pared 0 bases from V and 0 bases from J, leaving 6 bases between. CDR3 amino acids: CASSLEGYSYEQYF. The CDR3 DNA is TGTGCCAGCAGCTTAGAAGGGTACTCCTACGAGCAGTACTTC.

CDR3 in DNA: TGTGCCAGCACCCTTGTCGGGGGACGCTTGGGTAGCAATCAGCCCCAGCATTTT. Amino acids: CASTLVGGRLGSNQPQHF. This chain uses TRBV28 with TRBJ1-5; the D gene is possibly TRBD1 (5 bases). Germline lookup yields CDR1 MDHEN and CDR2 SYDVKM. The CDR3 consists of 18 residues. V was shortened by 7 bases and J by 0 bases, with 22 bases between the two germline ends.

This clone was recorded once. The chain joins TRBV30 to TRBJ2-2; no firm D call. The V gene lost 0 bases and the J gene lost 2 bases, with 4 bases spanning the gap. The CDR3 is 13 residues long. Germline-derived CDR1 and CDR2 are GTSNPN and SVGIG (reference sequence). CDR3 nucleotide sequence: TGTGCCTGGAGTGTACGCAACACCGGGGAGCTGTTTTTT. Amino acid sequence: CAWSVRNTGELFF.

The V and J genes are TRBV3-1 (or the pseudogene TRBV3-2) and TRBJ1-1, with unresolved D. This CDR3 is built from 15 residues. The germline V and J ends were trimmed by 1 base and 5 bases, with 14 bases remaining between them. Germline CDR1 is LGHDT and CDR2 is YNNKEL (reference sequence). Here the CDR3 reads CASSQGWAVGTEAFF. CDR3 sequence (DNA): TGTGCCAGCAGCCAAGGATGGGCCGTCGGGACTGAAGCTTTCTTT.

This clone was observed a handful of times. V is TRBV7-9 and J is TRBJ1-6; D is undetermined. Germline CDR1 is SEHNR and CDR2 is FQNEAQ (reference sequence). Between the trimmed V and J ends, which lost 0 bases and 7 bases, there was a span of 7 bases. The CDR3 is 14 residues long. CDR3: CASSLAPLNSPLHF. In nucleotides, the CDR3 is TGTGCCAGCAGCTTAGCGCCCTTGAATTCACCCCTCCACTTT. Complete variable domain (other parts from reference TRBV7-9 and TRBJ1-6): DTGVSQNPRHKITKRGQNVTFRCDPISEHNRLYWYRQTLGQGPEFLTYFQNEAQLEKSRLLSDRFSAERPKGSFSTLEIQRTEQGDSAMYLCASSLAPLNSPLHFGNGTRLTVT.

The chain employs TRBV19 and TRBJ2-2; D unclear. The CDR3 has 14 amino acids. CDR1 is LNHDA, CDR2 SQIVND, per germline (reference sequence). Between the trimmed V and J ends, which lost 10 bases and 0 bases, there was a span of 12 bases. The CDR3 DNA sequence: TGTGCCACTTCACAAGGACCGAACACCGGGGAGCTGTTTTTT. This translates into CATSQGPNTGELFF.

This sequence joins TRBV19 and TRBJ1-3; D ambiguous. This CDR3 region has 12 residues. CDR1 LNHDA and CDR2 SQIVND come from the germline V gene (reference sequence). Trimming removed 7 bases from V and 0 bases from J, with 4 bases in between. CDR3 protein: CASKASGNTIYF. Here the CDR3 DNA reads TGTGCCAGTAAGGCCTCTGGAAACACCATATATTTT.

The genes are TRBV7-2 and TRBJ1-1, with 8 bases that match TRBD1. Germline V gives CDR1 SGHTA, CDR2 FQGNSA. The CDR3 has 12 amino acids. The V gene end was trimmed by 5 bases and the J gene end by 11 bases; junction bases not matched to a gene: 7. As DNA, the CDR3 is TGTGCCAGCAGCCTGGACAGGGAAAAGGCTTTCTTT. As protein: CASSLDREKAFF.

The CDR3 loop is CASSLFPAGETEAFF. CDR3 coding DNA: TGCGCCAGCAGCTTGTTCCCCGCGGGGGAGACTGAAGCTTTCTTT. The chain recombines TRBV5-1 with TRBJ1-1, with a weak D call TRBD1 (5 bases). V lost 1 base and J 5 bases, leaving 15 bases between the germline ends. This CDR3 has 15 amino acids. CDR1 and CDR2 (germline): SGHRS, YFSETQ.

CDR3 DNA sequence: TGTGCCAGCGGGGTGGTTGAGGGTGGTGGCTACACCTTC. Translating it yields CASGVVEGGGYTF. J is TRBJ1-2 and V is TRBV28; D not resolved. The V end was cut by 8 bases, the J end by 7 bases, with 17 bases between. Germline CDR1 reads MDHEN; CDR2 reads SYDVKM. CDR3 length: 13 amino acids.

V usage is TRBV28 and J usage is TRBJ2-7; the D call may be TRBD1 or TRBD2 (6 bases each). Between the trimmed V and J ends, which lost 6 bases and 2 bases, there was a span of 14 bases. This CDR3 is 14 amino acids long. Germline lookup yields CDR1 MDHEN and CDR2 SYDVKM. The CDR3 DNA follows: TGTGCCAGCAGCCACCCGAGGGGGGCCTACGAGCAGTACTTC. Residues: CASSHPRGAYEQYF. The whole variable domain, remainder taken from reference TRBV28 and TRBJ2-7, is DVKVTQSSRYLVKRTGEKVFLECVQDMDHENMFWYRQDPGLGLRLIYFSYDVKMKEKGDIPEGYSVSREKKERFSLILESASTNQTSMYLCASSHPRGAYEQYFGPGTRLTVT.

The chain recombines TRBV19 with TRBJ1-6, with a tentative D call TRBD1 (6 bases). This CDR3 has 13 amino acids. Germline-derived CDR1 and CDR2 are LNHDA and SQIVND (reference sequence). The V gene lost 4 bases and the J gene lost 7 bases, with 8 bases spanning the gap. In nucleotides, the CDR3 is TGTGCCAGTAGTAAGGGGGGGAATTCACCCCTCCACTTT. Translation: CASSKGGNSPLHF.

The chain recombines TRBV5-1 with TRBJ1-6, with a tentative D call TRBD1 (6 bases). The CDR3 runs to 17 residues. The V gene lost 0 bases and the J gene lost 0 bases, with 10 bases spanning the gap. The germline V gene encodes CDR1 SGHRS and CDR2 YFSETQ. The CDR3 coding sequence is TGCGCCAGCAGCTTGGCTCAGGGGCTCTCCTATAATTCACCCCTCCACTTT. It encodes CASSLAQGLSYNSPLHF.

On this clone: The sample carries other DNA sequences with the same CDR3. In nucleotides, the CDR3 is TGTGCCAGCAGCGTAACCGGGGCGAACACTGAAGCTTTCTTT. Its translation: CASSVTGANTEAFF. The V and J genes are TRBV9 and TRBJ1-1, with D perhaps matching TRBD1 (5 bases). There are 14 residues in the CDR3. The ends were cut back, 1 base at V and 1 base at J, with 8 bases in the middle. Germline CDR1 SGDLS, CDR2 YYNGEE.

The chain combines TRBV11-2 with TRBJ2-7, with 14 bases fitting TRBD2. The CDR3 consists of 18 residues. Losses at the gene ends were 1 base for V and 1 base for J; bases not matched to a gene: 6. In germline, CDR1 is SGHAT, CDR2 FQNNGV. CDR3 residues: CASSLGLAGGHGSYEQYV. The CDR3 bases are TGTGCCAGCAGCTTAGGACTAGCGGGGGGGCATGGGTCCTACGAGCAGTACGTC.

The chain has TRBV29-1 and TRBJ1-4, with D tentatively TRBD1 (5 bases). CDR3 length: 13 amino acids. Germline V gives CDR1 SQVTM, CDR2 ANQGSEA. V lost 2 bases, J lost 6 bases, and 10 bases lay in between. The CDR3 here is CSVEWGKDEKLFF. CDR3 nucleotide sequence: TGCAGCGTTGAATGGGGGAAGGATGAAAAACTGTTTTTT.

This sequence joins TRBV6-6 and TRBJ1-5; no clear D gene. The CDR3 spans 14 residues. Germline CDR1 and CDR2: MNHNY and SVGAGI (reference sequence). V shed 5 bases and J shed 0 bases, with 8 bases lying between them. The CDR3 loop is CASSLSDSNQPQHF. The CDR3 DNA reads TGTGCCAGCAGTCTGTCGGATAGCAATCAGCCCCAGCATTTT.

This clone has a single count. The rearrangement joins TRBV6-5 to TRBJ2-5; 9 bases map to TRBD2. The trim removed 6 bases at V and 5 bases at J, leaving 7 bases unmatched. Germline V gene sequence: CDR1 MNHEY, CDR2 SVGAGI. The CDR3 spans 14 residues. CDR3 DNA: TGTGCCAGCAGGGAGGGGACTAGCTTCGAGACCCAGTACTTC. It specifies CASREGTSFETQYF.

This clone was found once. This rearrangement joins TRBV7-8 to TRBJ2-1, with D possibly being TRBD1 or TRBD2 (5 bases each). Germline-derived CDR1 and CDR2 are SGHVS and FQNEAQ. The CDR3 extends over 15 amino acids. Trimming pared 1 base from V and 3 bases from J, leaving 10 bases between. The CDR3 loop reads CASSLGGAFYNEQFF. CDR3 sequence (DNA): TGTGCCAGCAGCTTAGGAGGGGCGTTCTACAATGAGCAGTTCTTC.

J is TRBJ2-3 and V is TRBV3-1 (or the pseudogene TRBV3-2); no definite D call. Germline assignment: CDR1 LGHDT and CDR2 YNNKEL (reference sequence). The CDR3 consists of 14 residues. V was shortened by 4 bases and J by 2 bases, with 10 bases between the two germline ends. The CDR3 loop is CASSPFGITDTQYF. Written as DNA, the CDR3 is TGTGCCAGCAGCCCCTTTGGTATCACAGATACGCAGTATTTT.

The genes are TRBV13 and TRBJ2-1; D unresolved. Trimming took 2 bases from V and 10 from J, leaving 9 bases between them. Looked up from germline, CDR1 is PRHDT and CDR2 is FYEKMQ (reference sequence). This CDR3 is built from 12 residues. The CDR3, as DNA: TGTGCCAGCAGCTTATTAACCGTCGAGCAGTTCTTC. Encoded protein: CASSLLTVEQFF.

The chain carries TRBV2 and TRBJ2-1; perhaps TRBD2 as D (7 bases). Germline V lookup: CDR1 SNHLY, CDR2 FYNNEI. The CDR3 loop spans 14 amino acids. Trimming took off 1 base at V and 11 bases at J, with 15 bases between the two ends. The CDR3 region is CASSEGGLAAQQFF. In DNA, the CDR3 is TGTGCCAGCAGTGAAGGGGGGCTAGCGGCACAGCAGTTCTTC.

The rearrangement links TRBV6-5 to TRBJ2-1; no firm D call. This CDR3 has 14 residues. CDR1 MNHEY and CDR2 SVGAGI come from the germline V gene. V was clipped by 6 bases and J by 0 bases, with 9 bases between them. CDR3 sequence: CASSPLSSYNEQFF. The CDR3 DNA follows: TGTGCCAGCAGCCCACTAAGCTCCTACAATGAGCAGTTCTTC.

In its sample, this clone was seen a few times. The CDR3 nucleotides read TGTGCCAGCAGTCTAGGGGGACCGAATGAAAAACTGTTTTTT. Amino acid sequence: CASSLGGPNEKLFF. The chain carries TRBV11-3 and TRBJ1-4, with a tentative D call TRBD1 (6 bases). In germline, CDR1 is SGHNT, CDR2 YENEEA. V was trimmed by 6 bases and J by 5 bases, leaving 13 bases between them. CDR3 length: 14 amino acids.

J is TRBJ1-2 and V is TRBV7-9, with D tentatively TRBD1 (5 bases). Germline lookup yields CDR1 SEHNR and CDR2 FQNEAQ (reference sequence). V lost 1 base, J lost 7 bases, and 13 bases lay in between. The length of the CDR3 is 14 residues. The CDR3 loop is CASSLDGGMSGYTF. Written as DNA, the CDR3 is TGTGCCAGCAGCTTAGATGGGGGAATGAGTGGCTACACCTTC.